This is a list of T cell receptor beta chains from one sample in a study of identical twins. TCRdb re-called the 5' RACE reads with MiXCR, one entry per CDR3 protein. The sample carries around 280,000 distinct CDR3 sequences, approximately 8.5% recorded once. A further study also used this sample, focusing on yellow fever vaccine responses in identical twins.

Sample: memory (CD45RO+) T cells sorted from blood. Receptor source: a woman aged 18-29 years in good health. The CDR3 runs from the conserved cysteine through the conserved F or W. Clone size, where shown, is once, few, many, or a class for clones that have expanded.

clone_size | j_call | v_call | cdr3_aa
many | TRBJ1-5 | TRBV12-3/TRBV12-4 | CASSRDYSNQPQHF
few | TRBJ2-1 | TRBV6-1 | CASRRQGTDNEQFF
many | TRBJ1-3 | TRBV5-5 | CASRYDLSGNTIYF
few | TRBJ1-1 | TRBV10-3 | CALREGETNTEAFF
many | TRBJ1-1 | TRBV6-4 | CASSDGKGVAEAFF
few | TRBJ1-1 | TRBV7-2 | CASSQRQGGGTEAFF
. | TRBJ2-5 | TRBV20-1 | CSARDPTASGRLGTQYF
. | TRBJ1-1 | TRBV3-1 | CASSPRRRGTEVFF
. | TRBJ2-3 | TRBV20-1 | CSARVSGLKAQYF
few | TRBJ1-6 | TRBV3-1 | CASSREQGSSPLHF
. | TRBJ1-5 | TRBV7-9 | CASSALTNHPQHF
few | TRBJ2-3 | TRBV10-1 | CASSGQGASGKTDTQYF
. | TRBJ2-2 | TRBV15 | CATSMGGSTGELFF
. | TRBJ2-1 | TRBV12-3/TRBV12-4 | CASGAGTYNEQFF
. | TRBJ2-1 | TRBV7-9 | CASSLGLAGGTGFF
. | TRBJ1-4 | TRBV25-1 | CASSDFGLNEKLFF
many | TRBJ2-7 | TRBV20-1 | CSASDQEYEQYF
few | TRBJ2-5 | TRBV19 | CASRPGTHPGTQYF
few | TRBJ2-1 | TRBV20-1 | CSARETPGTGDGLHYEQFF
many | TRBJ1-4 | TRBV7-2 | CASGRGQTEKLFF
few | TRBJ2-7 | TRBV10-3 | CAIMDLLSGDRVEQYF
few | TRBJ1-1 | TRBV20-1 | CSARRSQNTEAFF
many | TRBJ1-1 | TRBV19 | CASKDRGFNTEAFF
many | TRBJ2-1 | TRBV11-2 | CASSLSSLAFASEQFF
. | TRBJ2-7 | TRBV28 | CASSSLALSYEQYF
many | TRBJ1-1 | TRBV6-1 | CASSELMNTEAFF
. | TRBJ2-7 | TRBV28 | CASSSSGSGSSYEQYF
few | TRBJ2-5 | TRBV3-1 | CASSPSGGASETQYF
once | TRBJ2-7 | TRBV3-1 | CASSQLGTPTYEQYF
few | TRBJ2-1 | TRBV25-1 | CASSESGTAGLYNEQFF
many | TRBJ2-3 | TRBV5-1 | CASSLGQPTDTQYF
many | TRBJ2-5 | TRBV20-1 | CSAFPGTSEETQYF
many | TRBJ1-1 | TRBV12-3/TRBV12-4 | CASSSRDMNTEAFF
many | TRBJ1-2 | TRBV28 | CASRPQTGGRYGYTF
few | TRBJ1-2 | TRBV12-3/TRBV12-4 | CASKDGGDYGYTF
. | TRBJ1-4 | TRBV7-2 | CASNKGQFNEKLFF
many | TRBJ2-7 | TRBV6-5 | CASRQDSYEQYF
. | TRBJ2-7 | TRBV5-1 | CASSARLAESSYEQYF
few | TRBJ1-4 | TRBV18 | CASSRGDEKLFF
few | TRBJ2-3 | TRBV7-2 | CASIGWSGAITDTQYF
. | TRBJ1-5 | TRBV19 | CASSIRDGQPQHF
few | TRBJ1-6 | TRBV2 | CASTEWRGYNSPLHF
. | TRBJ2-2 | TRBV5-1 | CASSLVGGSTTGELFF
many | TRBJ1-4 | TRBV29-1 | CSGGRPGEKLFF
few | TRBJ1-1 | TRBV29-1 | CSVNGGGNTEAFF
few | TRBJ2-1 | TRBV6-1 | CASSPLAGVNNEQFF
many | TRBJ2-2 | TRBV5-1 | CASSFVRGPNTGELFF
few | TRBJ2-5 | TRBV5-1 | CASSPGTGGRKTQYF
many | TRBJ1-3 | TRBV12-3/TRBV12-4 | CASSSPWGLSGNTIYF
. | TRBJ2-7 | TRBV3-1 | CASSQAAYEQYF
few | TRBJ1-2 | TRBV29-1 | CSVEGQPNYGYTF
many | TRBJ2-1 | TRBV5-1 | CASSLGDRASYNEQFF
many | TRBJ1-2 | TRBV12-3/TRBV12-4 | CASSRTANYGYTF
. | TRBJ2-1 | TRBV20-1 | CSADGMGGHNEQFF
few | TRBJ2-1 | TRBV18 | CASSPVSLSNEQFF
many | TRBJ1-1 | TRBV12-3/TRBV12-4 | CASSDRGGNTEAFF
. | TRBJ1-2 | TRBV20-1 | CSARENYGYTF
. | TRBJ2-7 | TRBV10-3 | CAISDPRDSREQYF